Below are 2 T cell receptor beta chains sequenced from a single sample in a study of blood T cell repertoires in COVID-19. The protocol was immunoSEQ multiplex PCR, while the TCRdb copy is restricted to in-frame clones and leaves out a portion. Of about 81,000 clones in the sample, around 91% were seen once. Sequences were obtained from peripheral blood. These receptors all come from a man aged 65 to 79 with active or convalescent COVID-19.

The chain employs TRBV10-3 and TRBJ1-4; 12 bases are shared with TRBD1. The V gene end was trimmed by 2 bases and the J gene end by 7 bases; junction bases not matched to a gene: 2. Germline V lookup: CDR1 ENHRY, CDR2 SYGVKD. The length of the CDR3 is 15 residues. The CDR3 bases are TGTGCCATCAGTGAGCCGGGACAGGGGGCTGAAAAACTGTTTTTT. Its translation: CAISEPGQGAEKLFF.

The chain carries TRBV7-2 and TRBJ1-1; 10 bases fit TRBD1. This CDR3 contains 17 residues. Germline V gene data show CDR1 as SGHTA and CDR2 as FQGNSA. Losses at the gene ends were 1 base for V and 0 bases for J; bases not matched to a gene: 5. CDR3 amino acids: CASSLGGTGAMNTEAFF. In DNA form, the CDR3 reads TGTGCCAGCAGCTTAGGGGGGACAGGGGCTATGAACACTGAAGCTTTCTTT.